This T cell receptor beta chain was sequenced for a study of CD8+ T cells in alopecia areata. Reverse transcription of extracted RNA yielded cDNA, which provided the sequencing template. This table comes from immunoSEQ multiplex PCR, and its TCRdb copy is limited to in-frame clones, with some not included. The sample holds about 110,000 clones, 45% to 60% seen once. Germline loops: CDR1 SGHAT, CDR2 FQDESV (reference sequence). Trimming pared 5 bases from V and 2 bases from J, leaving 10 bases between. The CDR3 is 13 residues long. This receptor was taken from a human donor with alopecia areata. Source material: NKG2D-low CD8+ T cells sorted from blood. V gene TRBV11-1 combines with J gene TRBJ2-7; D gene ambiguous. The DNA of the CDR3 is TGTGCCAGCAGCAAAGACATAACCTACGAGCAGTACTTC. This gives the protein CASSKDITYEQYF. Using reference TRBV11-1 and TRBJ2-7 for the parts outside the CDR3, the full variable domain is EAEVAQSPRYKITEKSQAVAFWCDPISGHATLYWYRQILGQGPELLVQFQDESVVDDSQLPKDRFSAERLKGVDSTLKIQPAELGDSAMYLCASSKDITYEQYFGPGTRLTVT.